This is a list of T cell receptor beta chains from one sample in a study of post-analysis software for immune sequencing data. TCRdb passed the PCR reads through MiXCR, listing each CDR3 protein once. Of about 570,000 distinct CDR3 sequences listed, 30% to 40% are singletons. The sample taken for sequencing was blood. Receptors originate from a girl aged 2 to 17 with multiple sclerosis. Both conserved end residues are part of each CDR3. A D gene is named only where the DNA matches it firmly. Expanded clones are given a class, and other clones once, few, many or no size at all.

abundance | j_gene | v_gene | d_gene | CDR3aa | CDR3nt
few | TRBJ2-5 | TRBV21-1 | NA | CASSRRLAGVQETQYF | TGTGCCAGCAGCAGGCGACTAGCGGGGGTCCAAGAGACCCAGTACTTC
few | TRBJ1-2 | TRBV3-1 | TRBD1 | CASSQDIRTGLNYGYTF | TGTGCCAGCAGCCAAGATATACGGACAGGGCTTAACTATGGCTACACCTTC
few | TRBJ2-5 | TRBV29-1 | NA | CSVEPVAQYF | TGCAGCGTTGAACCGGTGGCCCAGTACTTC
NA | TRBJ1-2 | TRBV14 | TRBD1 | CASSQGFWDRNYGYTF | TGTGCCAGCAGCCAAGGGTTTTGGGACAGGAACTATGGCTACACCTTC
few | TRBJ2-5 | TRBV5-1 | TRBD2 | CASSSGTSGRGETQYF | TGCGCCAGCAGCTCCGGGACTAGCGGAAGGGGAGAGACCCAGTACTTC
many | TRBJ2-1 | TRBV6-5 | NA | CASSFGGAYNEQFF | TGTGCCAGCAGTTTCGGGGGCGCCTACAATGAGCAGTTCTTC
NA | TRBJ2-1 | TRBV4-1 | TRBD2 | CASSQDQLAGGPSYNEQFF | TGCGCCAGCAGCCAAGATCAACTAGCGGGGGGGCCTTCCTACAATGAGCAGTTCTTC
few | TRBJ2-1 | TRBV7-3 | NA | CASSDSTRSNEQFF | TGTGCCAGCAGCGACTCCACTAGATCTAATGAGCAGTTCTTC
NA | TRBJ2-3 | TRBV5-6 | TRBD2 | CASSRGTSGASGNTQYF | TGTGCCAGCAGCAGGGGGACTAGCGGGGCCTCGGGAAATACGCAGTATTTT
NA | TRBJ1-5 | TRBV20-1 | NA | CSARDHSLYSNQPQHF | TGCAGTGCTAGAGATCATAGCCTATATAGCAATCAGCCCCAGCATTTT
NA | TRBJ2-2 | TRBV13 | NA | CASSLGLGMNTGELFF | TGTGCCAGCAGCCTGGGGCTAGGGATGAACACCGGGGAGCTGTTTTTT
NA | TRBJ1-1 | TRBV10-3 | TRBD1 | CAISDRDRDTEAFF | TGTGCCATCAGTGACCGGGACAGGGACACTGAAGCTTTCTTT
NA | TRBJ2-5 | TRBV5-1 | TRBD1 | CASRPTGVVFETQYF | TGCGCCAGCAGACCTACAGGGGTGGTCTTTGAGACCCAGTACTTC
NA | TRBJ2-1 | TRBV28 | NA | CASSPQTRSSYNEQFF | TGTGCCAGCAGTCCCCAGACTAGGAGCTCCTACAATGAGCAGTTCTTC
NA | TRBJ2-5 | TRBV7-3 | NA | CASSPGWGQNQEAQYF | TGTGCCAGCAGCCCAGGCTGGGGACAAAACCAAGAGGCCCAGTACTTC
few | TRBJ1-2 | TRBV15 | TRBD1 | CATSKDRVDGYTF | TGTGCCACCAGCAAGGACAGGGTAGATGGCTACACCTTC
NA | TRBJ1-5 | TRBV18 | TRBD1 | CASSHGTGIINQPQHF | TGTGCCAGCTCACATGGGACAGGGATCATCAATCAGCCCCAGCATTTT
NA | TRBJ2-3 | TRBV5-1 | TRBD1 | CASSLSWTGGSTDTQYF | TGCGCCAGCAGCTTGTCCTGGACAGGGGGGAGCACAGATACGCAGTATTTT
few | TRBJ2-6 | TRBV20-1 | NA | CSASRDTHSGANVLTF | TGCAGTGCCAGTCGGGACACCCACTCTGGGGCCAACGTCCTGACTTTC
once | TRBJ2-7 | TRBV5-1 | TRBD1 | CASTKGTGTPSSYEQYF | TGCGCCAGCACCAAGGGGACAGGGACTCCGAGCTCCTACGAGCAGTACTTC
NA | TRBJ1-4 | TRBV28 | TRBD1 | CASSDRGRVEKLFF | TGTGCCAGCAGCGACAGGGGGCGAGTTGAAAAACTGTTTTTT
NA | TRBJ2-1 | TRBV2 | NA | CASSRRGRSSYNEQFF | TGTGCCAGCAGTCGTCGGGGGCGGAGCTCCTACAATGAGCAGTTCTTC
few | TRBJ1-2 | TRBV29-1 | NA | CSVEGSQPTYGYTF | TGCAGCGTTGAAGGTTCGCAGCCTACCTATGGCTACACCTTC
many | TRBJ2-7 | TRBV7-9 | NA | CASSLGSGEQYF | TGTGCCAGCAGCTTAGGGAGTGGCGAGCAGTACTTC
few | TRBJ2-1 | TRBV10-3 | NA | CAVARDNNEQFF | TGTGCCGTCGCCAGGGACAACAATGAGCAGTTCTTC
NA | TRBJ2-5 | TRBV4-1 | NA | CASSQGQGGGEQYF | TGCGCCAGCAGCCAAGGCCAAGGGGGGGGTGAGCAGTACTTC
once | TRBJ2-7 | TRBV2 | NA | CASSDGSYDYEQYF | TGTGCCAGCAGTGACGGCTCATATGACTACGAGCAGTACTTC
NA | TRBJ2-3 | TRBV3-1 | NA | CASSREVDTQYF | TGTGCCAGCAGCCGAGAAGTCGATACGCAGTATTTT
NA | TRBJ2-7 | TRBV11-2 | TRBD1 | CASSSNRDREQYF | TGTGCCAGCAGCTCCAACCGGGACAGGGAACAGTACTTC
few | TRBJ2-7 | TRBV10-1 | TRBD2 | CASSDGGDDTYEQYF | TGCGCCAGCAGTGATGGGGGGGACGACACCTACGAGCAGTACTTC
NA | TRBJ2-3 | TRBV24-1 | TRBD2 | CATGEVAGGSTDTQYF | TGTGCCACCGGGGAAGTGGCGGGGGGTAGCACAGATACGCAGTATTTT
NA | TRBJ1-6 | TRBV7-3 | NA | CASSLISGARSYNSPLHF | TGTGCCAGCAGCTTAATTTCCGGGGCCCGCTCCTATAATTCACCCCTCCACTTT
NA | TRBJ1-1 | TRBV6-6 | NA | CASSSSPQDIMGTEAFF | TGTGCCAGCAGTTCATCACCTCAGGACATAATGGGCACTGAAGCTTTCTTT
few | TRBJ2-3 | TRBV6-5 | TRBD2 | CASSRMGRVGTDTQYF | TGTGCCAGCTCGCGTATGGGGAGGGTCGGCACAGATACGCAGTATTTT
NA | TRBJ2-3 | TRBV7-3 | TRBD2 | CASSLRGLAGVPDTQYF | TGTGCCAGCAGCTTAAGAGGACTAGCGGGGGTCCCAGATACGCAGTATTTT
NA | TRBJ2-5 | TRBV29-1 | NA | CSVEDQGAKETQYF | TGCAGCGTTGAAGATCAAGGAGCCAAAGAGACCCAGTACTTC
few | TRBJ2-3 | TRBV9 | TRBD1 | CASSMDRGPDTQYF | TGTGCCAGCAGCATGGACAGGGGCCCAGATACGCAGTATTTT
once | TRBJ2-7 | TRBV6-1 | TRBD1 | CASSRDRALTYEQYF | TGTGCCAGCAGTCGTGACAGGGCGCTGACCTACGAGCAGTACTTC
many | TRBJ2-3 | TRBV4-1 | NA | CASSQARTDTQYF | TGCGCCAGCAGCCAAGCCAGGACAGATACGCAGTATTTT
NA | TRBJ2-2 | TRBV20-1 | TRBD1 | CSARATGSGELFF | TGCAGTGCTAGAGCGACAGGGTCCGGGGAGCTGTTTTTT
NA | TRBJ1-2 | TRBV12-3/TRBV12-4 | TRBD1 | CASSNTGGVGYGYTF | TGTGCCAGCAGTAACACAGGGGGCGTTGGCTATGGCTACACCTTC